The subject of this entry is one T cell receptor (beta chain). A much larger clone sits a single nucleotide away, making a read error possible. Using RNA template, CDR3s of TCR alpha and beta were amplified with iRepertoire arm-PCR. TCRdb used MiXCR to reprocess the multiplex PCR reads, holding one entry per CDR3 protein. The sample has roughly 100,000 distinct CDR3 sequences, less than 30% seen once; the top ten hold 40% to 45%. These data come from a study of glioma-infiltrating T cells. The CDR3 spans 17 residues. Germline loops: CDR1 MNHNY, CDR2 SVGAGI (reference sequence). The clonotype was recovered from a human donor with low-grade glioma or glioblastoma, undergoing nonglioma brain surgery, or in good health (not recorded which). Sequencing used glioma tissue, nonneoplastic brain tissue, or PBMCs (not recorded which). This chain joins TRBV6-6 and TRBJ1-4; D gene ambiguous. The CDR3 spells CAGSQGRMPPTNEKLFF. The CDR3 coding sequence is TGTGCCGGCAGTCAAGGACGCATGCCCCCAACTAATGAAAAACTGTTTTTT.